Listed here are 28 T cell receptor beta chains from one sample, sequenced in a study of blood T cell repertoires in COVID-19. Here immunoSEQ multiplex PCR was the method, and the copy in TCRdb shows in-frame clones only, minus some. The table records some 80,000 clones, about three quarters of them present only once. Source material: peripheral blood. Receptors originate from a human donor in a cohort sampled during active COVID-19.

The rearrangement uses TRBV28 and TRBJ2-7, with TRBD1 matching over 9 bases. J was trimmed by 0 bases and V by 2 bases; bases with no gene match: 8. CDR3 length: 17 amino acids. Germline-derived CDR1 and CDR2 are MDHEN and SYDVKM. The CDR3 region has the DNA TGTGCCAGCAGTTTACCACTCGGACAGGGGTACTCCTACGAGCAGTACTTC. It translates to CASSLPLGQGYSYEQYF. The full variable domain, rest sourced from reference TRBV28 and TRBJ2-7, is DVKVTQSSRYLVKRTGEKVFLECVQDMDHENMFWYRQDPGLGLRLIYFSYDVKMKEKGDIPEGYSVSREKKERFSLILESASTNQTSMYLCASSLPLGQGYSYEQYFGPGTRLTVT.

The chain uses TRBV5-1 and TRBJ2-3, with a possible D match to TRBD2 (6 bases). Germline CDR1 is SGHRS and CDR2 is YFSETQ. This CDR3 is 15 amino acids long. V was clipped by 4 bases and J by 5 bases, with 17 bases between them. CDR3 sequence: CASSPSRGSRDTQYF. CDR3 DNA: TGCGCCAGCAGCCCATCGCGGGGATCGAGAGATACGCAGTATTTT. Supplemented by reference TRBV5-1 and TRBJ2-3, the full variable domain reads KAGVTQTPRYLIKTRGQQVTLSCSPISGHRSVSWYQQTPGQGLQFLFEYFSETQRNKGNFPGRFSGRQFSNSRSEMNVSTLELGDSALYLCASSPSRGSRDTQYFGPGTRLTVL.

This rearrangement joins TRBV5-1 to TRBJ1-3; no clear D gene. The V and J ends lost 2 bases and 0 bases respectively, with 3 bases between them. CDR1 and CDR2 (germline): SGHRS, YFSETQ. The CDR3 has 13 amino acids. Written as DNA, the CDR3 is TGCGCCAGCAGCTTCAGCTCTGGAAACACCATATATTTT. It translates to CASSFSSGNTIYF.

The chain couples TRBV28 to TRBJ1-1; the D gene is possibly TRBD1 (5 bases). Germline V CDR1 and CDR2: MDHEN, SYDVKM. This CDR3 has 13 amino acids. CDR3 nucleotide sequence: TGTGCTGCGGACGTACCCGGGGGCACTGAAGCTTTCTTT. It specifies CAADVPGGTEAFF.

The rearrangement joins TRBV2 to TRBJ1-3; 9 bases align to TRBD1. The germline V gene encodes CDR1 SNHLY and CDR2 FYNNEI. The CDR3 runs to 14 residues. V shed 6 bases and J 4 bases; nucleotides not matched to a gene: 4. The CDR3 here is CASRDRGEGNTIYF. CDR3 in DNA: TGTGCCAGCAGGGACAGGGGAGAGGGAAACACCATATATTTT.

This clone has more than one count but fewer than ten. The CDR3 here is CASSGARAGQPQHF. CDR3 nucleotide sequence: TGTGCCAGCAGTGGGGCTAGGGCGGGACAGCCCCAGCATTTT. The chain uses TRBV2 and TRBJ1-5; D is undetermined. The ends were cut back, 4 bases at V and 7 bases at J, with 14 bases in the middle. The CDR3 contains 14 residues. Germline CDR1 and CDR2: SNHLY and FYNNEI.

The chain uses TRBV5-5 and TRBJ2-5, with TRBD2 identical over 8 bases. J was trimmed by 5 bases and V by 10 bases; bases with no gene match: 10. The CDR3 covers 13 residues. CDR1 is SGHKS and CDR2 is YYEKEE in the germline V gene (reference sequence). CDR3 residues: CAPGGASGETQYF. CDR3 bases: TGTGCCCCGGGGGGGGCCTCCGGGGAGACCCAGTACTTC. Based on the CDR3 plus reference TRBV5-5 and TRBJ2-5, the full variable domain is DAGVTQSPTHLIKTRGQQVTLRCSPISGHKSVSWYQQVLGQGPQFIFQYYEKEERGRGNFPDRFSARQFPNYSSELNVNALLLGDSALYLCAPGGASGETQYFGPGTRLLVL.

This clone was counted a few times. V is TRBV7-8 and J is TRBJ1-1, with D unclear. The CDR3 spans 13 residues. V was pared by 1 base and J by 5 bases, with 8 bases between. Germline V lookup: CDR1 SGHVS, CDR2 FQNEAQ. CDR3 region: CASSLGGRTEAFF. In DNA, the CDR3 is TGTGCCAGCAGCTTAGGAGGGCGAACTGAAGCTTTCTTT.

This chain uses TRBV11-2 with TRBJ2-3, with TRBD2 matching over 15 bases. CDR3 length: 16 amino acids. CDR1 and CDR2 (germline): SGHAT, FQNNGV. After removal of 5 bases from V and 4 bases from J, the junction contained 4 bases not matched to a gene. The CDR3 sequence: CASSRTSGGGADTQYF. DNA for the CDR3: TGTGCCAGCAGCCGGACTAGCGGGGGGGGCGCAGATACGCAGTATTTT.

J is TRBJ2-7 and V is TRBV5-1; 11 bases align to TRBD1. The CDR3 runs to 16 residues. After removal of 3 bases from V and 1 base from J, the junction contained 6 bases not matched to a gene. Germline V gene data show CDR1 as SGHRS and CDR2 as YFSETQ. The CDR3 sequence is CASSYSGQGVSYEQYF. CDR3 sequence (DNA): TGCGCCAGCAGCTACTCGGGACAGGGGGTATCCTACGAGCAGTACTTC.

CDR3 in amino acids: CASKLQGTLQETQYF. The CDR3 DNA is TGTGCCAGCAAGTTACAGGGTACCCTACAAGAGACCCAGTACTTC. The rearrangement links TRBV2 to TRBJ2-5; possible D gene TRBD1, 6 bases. CDR3 length: 15 residues. Between the trimmed V and J ends, which lost 7 bases and 2 bases, there was a span of 17 bases. The germline V gene encodes CDR1 SNHLY and CDR2 FYNNEI. Full variable domain (outside the CDR3, taken from reference TRBV2 and TRBJ2-5): EPEVTQTPSHQVTQMGQEVILRCVPISNHLYFYWYRQILGQKVEFLVSFYNNEISEKSEIFDDQFSVERPDGSNFTLKIRSTKLEDSAMYFCASKLQGTLQETQYFGPGTRLLVL.

The chain has TRBV6-2 or TRBV6-3 and TRBJ1-1; tentatively, D is TRBD1 (6 bases). Trimming took off 6 bases at V and 6 bases at J, with 14 bases between the two ends. Germline V gene lookup returns CDR1 MNHEY and CDR2 SVGEGT. CDR3 length: 13 amino acids. The DNA of the CDR3 is TGTGCCAGCAGCAGGGGTGAAGGTGCTGAAGCTTTCTTT. Amino acid sequence: CASSRGEGAEAFF.

V usage is TRBV6-1 and J usage is TRBJ1-2; D unresolved. Trimming stripped 1 base from V and 4 bases from J, with 10 bases between. From germline, CDR1 is MNHNS and CDR2 SASEGT. The CDR3 consists of 14 residues. The CDR3, as DNA: TGTGCCAGCAGTGAAGGGGAGCACATCTATGGCTACACCTTC. This gives the protein CASSEGEHIYGYTF.

The chain combines TRBV6-5 with TRBJ2-3; TRBD1 agrees at 7 bases. Losses at the gene ends were 8 bases for V and 3 bases for J; bases not matched to a gene: 2. This CDR3 comprises 12 residues. CDR1 MNHEY and CDR2 SVGAGI come from the germline V gene. CDR3: CASGTATDTQYF. The CDR3 DNA follows: TGTGCCAGCGGGACAGCTACAGATACGCAGTATTTT.

The V and J genes are TRBV11-2 and TRBJ1-1, with D perhaps matching TRBD1 (5 bases). This CDR3 has 13 residues. Germline V CDR1 and CDR2: SGHAT, FQNNGV. V dropped 5 bases and J dropped 3 bases, with 10 bases sitting between them. The CDR3 DNA follows: TGTGCCAGCAGCCAGGGTAGGGACACTGAAGCTTTCTTT. Translation gives CASSQGRDTEAFF. Drawing the rest from reference TRBV11-2 and TRBJ1-1, the complete variable domain is EAGVAQSPRYKIIEKRQSVAFWCNPISGHATLYWYQQILGQGPKLLIQFQNNGVVDDSQLPKDRFSAERLKGVDSTLKIQPAKLEDSAVYLCASSQGRDTEAFFGQGTRLTVV.

This clone was counted a few times. This chain links TRBV5-1 with TRBJ1-6; D might be TRBD1 (5 bases). The ends were cut back, 0 bases at V and 7 bases at J, with 8 bases in the middle. The CDR3 covers 14 residues. Germline V gives CDR1 SGHRS, CDR2 YFSETQ. The CDR3 here is CASSLGPGNSPLHF. CDR3 bases: TGCGCCAGCAGCTTGGGGCCAGGGAATTCACCCCTCCACTTT.

This clone appeared a few times. The V call is TRBV18, the J call TRBJ2-7; TRBD1 is a possible D gene (6 bases). The germline V and J ends were trimmed by 3 bases and 6 bases, with 18 bases remaining between them. CDR3 length: 15 amino acids. Germline loops: CDR1 KGHSH, CDR2 LQKENI. CDR3 residues: CASSPTLFTGTEQYF. The CDR3 nucleotides are TGTGCCAGCTCACCGACACTCTTTACAGGGACCGAGCAGTACTTC. Full variable domain (remainder filled in from reference TRBV18 and TRBJ2-7): NAGVMQNPRHLVRRRGQEARLRCSPMKGHSHVYWYRQLPEEGLKFMVYLQKENIIDESGMPKERFSAEFPKEGPSILRIQQVVRGDSAAYFCASSPTLFTGTEQYFGPGTRLTVT.

The V call is TRBV7-9, the J call TRBJ1-2, with D unresolved. Germline values: CDR1 SEHNR, CDR2 FQNEAQ (reference sequence). V lost 5 bases to trimming and J lost 8 bases, with 15 bases between them. The CDR3 has 13 amino acids. DNA of the CDR3: TGTGCCAGCAGCCCGGGGAGGGAAAGAGGCTACACCTTC. It specifies CASSPGRERGYTF.

The rearrangement joins TRBV7-8 to TRBJ1-2; 7 bases fit TRBD1. Germline V lookup: CDR1 SGHVS, CDR2 FQNEAQ. The CDR3 extends over 17 amino acids. The ends lost 2 bases at V and 4 bases at J; junction bases unmatched: 13. DNA for the CDR3: TGTGCCAGCAGCTTATTGGGTGGGACAGCCGAGTTCTATGGCTACACCTTC. Translating gives CASSLLGGTAEFYGYTF.

This rearrangement joins TRBV10-2 to TRBJ1-5; D may be TRBD1 (5 bases). V was cut by 5 bases and J by 5 bases, with 7 bases left in between. The CDR3 runs 12 residues. Germline values: CDR1 WSHSY, CDR2 SAAADI. CDR3 nucleotides: TGCGCCAGCAGTTGGGGGGATCAGCCCCAGCATTTT. Its translation: CASSWGDQPQHF.

This clone came up a few times. The chain couples TRBV29-1 to TRBJ2-7; tentative D call: TRBD1 (5 bases). Between the trimmed V and J ends, which lost 2 bases and 5 bases, there was a span of 13 bases. Germline CDR1 is SQVTM and CDR2 is ANQGSEA. The CDR3 contains 13 residues. CDR3 sequence reads: CSVEIGVGHEQYF. The DNA for the CDR3 is TGCAGCGTTGAAATAGGGGTTGGCCACGAGCAGTACTTC.

This clone occurred a few times. The rearrangement uses TRBV11-2 and TRBJ2-7; 7 bases are a match to TRBD1. Trimming removed 5 bases from V and 8 bases from J; junction bases left unmatched: 3. The CDR3 is made up of 11 amino acids. Germline CDR1 is SGHAT and CDR2 is FQNNGV. The CDR3 coding sequence is TGTGCCAGCAGCGGGACAGTTCAGCAGTACTTC. This sequence encodes CASSGTVQQYF.

The CDR3: CASRADRGQLTGELFF. The DNA of the CDR3 is TGTGCCAGCAGAGCCGACAGGGGGCAATTAACCGGGGAGCTGTTTTTT. The chain has TRBV7-3 and TRBJ2-2, with 10 bases that match TRBD1. The germline V gene has CDR1 SGHTA and CDR2 FQGTGA. The V and J ends lost 6 bases and 5 bases, in that order; junction bases with no gene match: 9. This CDR3 is 16 amino acids long.

Only one count was recorded for this clone. The CDR3 DNA reads TGCAGCGTCGGAACAGGGGAGCAGTACTTC. It specifies CSVGTGEQYF. V and J are TRBV29-1 and TRBJ2-7; maybe TRBD1 (6 bases). There are 10 residues in the CDR3. Germline V gene sequence: CDR1 SQVTM, CDR2 ANQGSEA. The V end lost 6 bases, the J end lost 7 bases, and 10 bases lay between the germline ends.

The chain employs TRBV5-4 and TRBJ2-5, with TRBD2 identical over 10 bases. The junction had 2 bases not matched to a gene; V was cut back by 1 base and J by 2 bases. The CDR3 sequence is 15 residues long. Germline CDR1 is SGHNT and CDR2 is YYREEE (reference sequence). CDR3 loop: CASSLTSGVQETQYF. The CDR3 region has the DNA TGTGCCAGCAGCTTGACTAGCGGGGTACAAGAGACCCAGTACTTC.

The chain carries TRBV9 and TRBJ2-6; 11 nucleotides align to TRBD1. Germline trimming cut 3 bases from V and 1 base from J; bases unmatched to any gene: 9. CDR1 and CDR2 (germline): SGDLS, YYNGEE. The CDR3 is made up of 19 amino acids. The CDR3 DNA reads as TGTGCCAGCAGCGCATCGTCCCGGGACAGGGGGTCTGGGGCCAACGTCCTGACTTTC. Protein sequence: CASSASSRDRGSGANVLTF.

The chain combines TRBV7-2 with TRBJ2-1; TRBD1 might be the D (5 bases). The germline V gene has CDR1 SGHTA and CDR2 FQGNSA. Trimming shortened V by 7 bases and J by 9 bases, and 22 bases separated the two germline ends. The CDR3 runs 15 residues. The chain's CDR3 is CASKAPGRPRGEQFF. CDR3 nucleotide sequence: TGTGCCAGCAAGGCTCCGGGTCGCCCTAGGGGTGAGCAGTTCTTC.

This sequence joins TRBV4-1 and TRBJ1-1, with TRBD1 matching over 8 bases. V lost 7 bases to trimming and J lost 5 bases; unmatched junction nucleotides: 6. The CDR3 has 13 residues. CDR1 MGHRA and CDR2 YSYEKL come from the germline V gene. CDR3 DNA sequence: TGCGCCAGCACCCGGACAGGGAGAACTGAAGCTTTCTTT. It yields the protein CASTRTGRTEAFF.